Below are 25 T cell receptor beta chains sequenced from a single sample in a study of OX40 agonist ivuxolimab in advanced cancers. Sequencing was performed with immunoSEQ multiplex PCR; in TCRdb, only in-frame clones are kept and a portion is missing. The sample has about 35,000 clones, more than 65% seen once. Sequencing was performed on CD4+ or CD8+ T cells sorted from blood, taken in a trial of the OX40 agonist ivuxolimab. The receptor set was obtained from an adult with an advanced solid tumor such as melanoma, head and neck, liver or kidney cancer.

The chain joins TRBV15 to TRBJ1-3; 7 bases are shared with TRBD1. Trimming at V came to 3 bases and at J to 4 bases, leaving 6 bases not matched to a gene. This CDR3 has 15 residues. Germline loops: CDR1 LNHNV, CDR2 YYDKDF (reference sequence). As DNA, the CDR3 is TGTGCCACCAGCAGGACCGGGACAGACGGAAACACCATATATTTT. This codes for CATSRTGTDGNTIYF.

The table lists this clone with a few counts. V gene TRBV19 combines with J gene TRBJ2-6; TRBD1 agrees at 8 bases. There are 17 residues in the CDR3. The V gene's germline CDR1 is LNHDA and CDR2 SQIVND (reference sequence). The ends lost 5 bases at V and 4 bases at J; junction bases unmatched: 10. This CDR3 reads CASSPRTGTKGANVLTF. Here the CDR3 DNA reads TGTGCCAGTAGTCCAAGGACAGGGACAAAAGGGGCCAACGTCCTGACTTTC.

The J gene is TRBJ2-1, the V gene TRBV4-2; TRBD1 aligns across 9 bases. CDR1 and CDR2 (germline): LGHNA, YNFKEQ. CDR3 size: 16 residues. V was pared by 1 base and J by 4 bases, with 5 bases of the junction left unmatched. This CDR3 reads CASSQGDRARYNEQFF. In DNA form, the CDR3 reads TGTGCCAGCAGCCAAGGGGACAGGGCGAGATACAATGAGCAGTTCTTC.

This chain uses TRBV9 with TRBJ2-7; 12 bases map to TRBD1. Trimming cost V 2 bases and J 9 bases; bases outside gene matches: 12. This CDR3 has 16 residues. The germline V gene encodes CDR1 SGDLS and CDR2 YYNGEE. CDR3 residues: CASSVAPGQGAMRQYF. Here the CDR3 DNA reads TGTGCCAGCAGCGTGGCTCCGGGACAGGGGGCAATGAGGCAGTACTTC.

This clone was detected only once. J is TRBJ2-1 and V is TRBV5-6; D unclear. Deletions cut 4 bases from V and 14 bases from J, with 16 bases between. This CDR3 spans 12 amino acids. Germline CDR1 and CDR2: SGHDT and YYEEEE. The CDR3 region has the DNA TGTGCCAGCAGCCAATACCTAGGGAAGGAGTTCTTC. This sequence encodes CASSQYLGKEFF.

The V call is TRBV27, the J call TRBJ2-6; perhaps D is TRBD1 or TRBD2 (5 bases each). Germline loops: CDR1 MNHEY, CDR2 SMNVEV (reference sequence). The germline V and J ends were trimmed by 6 bases and 0 bases, with 12 bases remaining between them. The CDR3 has 16 residues. CDR3 protein: CASRRGRISGANVLTF. For the CDR3, the DNA is TGTGCCAGCAGGAGGGGTAGGATCTCTGGGGCCAACGTCCTGACTTTC.

CDR3 sequence reads: CSVESGSDNEKLFF. Written as DNA, the CDR3 is TGCAGCGTTGAATCAGGCTCGGATAATGAAAAACTGTTTTTT. This rearrangement joins TRBV29-1 to TRBJ1-4; D gene uncertain. The CDR3 is 14 residues long. V was trimmed by 2 bases and J by 4 bases, leaving 11 bases between them. In germline, CDR1 is SQVTM, CDR2 ANQGSEA.

Within the sample, this clone is medium-sized. V usage is TRBV30 and J usage is TRBJ2-7; D is perhaps TRBD1 (5 bases). Germline lookup yields CDR1 GTSNPN and CDR2 SVGIG (reference sequence). V gave up 1 base and J gave up 1 base, with 11 bases separating them. The CDR3 extends over 14 amino acids. The chain's CDR3 is CAWSGQGGSYEQYF. The CDR3 DNA sequence: TGTGCCTGGAGTGGCCAGGGTGGGTCCTACGAGCAGTACTTC.

The chain joins TRBV28 to TRBJ2-1; D not certain. Germline V gene lookup returns CDR1 MDHEN and CDR2 SYDVKM. The V end lost 6 bases, the J end lost 5 bases, and 20 bases lay between the germline ends. The length of the CDR3 is 16 residues. CDR3 DNA: TGTGCCAGCAGCCCAGGAACACGGAGAACGGACAATGAGCAGTTCTTC. This sequence encodes CASSPGTRRTDNEQFF.

The chain employs TRBV9 and TRBJ2-5, with D possibly called TRBD1 or TRBD2 (5 bases each). The V end was cut by 3 bases, the J end by 1 base, with 16 bases between. Germline V CDR1 and CDR2: SGDLS, YYNGEE. This CDR3 region has 16 residues. The CDR3 spells CASSAQRGTVQETQYF. The CDR3 DNA sequence: TGTGCCAGCAGCGCACAGAGGGGAACAGTCCAAGAGACCCAGTACTTC.

The rearrangement links TRBV9 to TRBJ2-1; D ambiguous. The CDR3 has 13 amino acids. From germline, CDR1 is SGDLS and CDR2 YYNGEE. V dropped 1 base and J dropped 4 bases, with 6 bases sitting between them. CDR3 sequence (DNA): TGTGCCAGCAGCGTATACCTATACAATGAGCAGTTCTTC. This gives the protein CASSVYLYNEQFF.

Remarks on this clone: The same CDR3 is also encoded by other DNA sequences in this sample. The V call is TRBV6-5, the J call TRBJ1-2, with 10 bases aligning to TRBD1. This CDR3 has 16 amino acids. Germline CDR1 MNHEY, CDR2 SVGAGI. V was pared by 2 bases and J by 2 bases, with 5 bases of the junction left unmatched. The CDR3 sequence is CASSYIRTGGNYGYTF. The CDR3 nucleotides read TGTGCCAGCAGTTACATCAGGACAGGGGGGAACTATGGCTACACCTTC.

This chain uses TRBV6-7 with TRBJ2-5, with D possibly being TRBD1 (5 bases). TRBV6-7 is treated as an ORF (open reading frame) with a function not yet certain. CDR3 length: 15 amino acids. V gave up 0 bases and J gave up 7 bases, with 15 bases separating them. The CDR3 here is CASSYSWGPPWTQYF. The CDR3 DNA sequence: TGTGCCAGCAGTTACTCGTGGGGCCCTCCGTGGACCCAGTACTTC.

V and J are TRBV30 and TRBJ1-1, with D unclear. The V end lost 2 bases, the J end lost 4 bases, and 11 bases lay between the germline ends. Germline CDR1 is GTSNPN and CDR2 is SVGIG (reference sequence). The CDR3 consists of 13 residues. The DNA for the CDR3 is TGTGCCTGGAGTTGGACGGTAGGCACTGAAGCTTTCTTT. It codes for CAWSWTVGTEAFF.

The chain is built from TRBV6-6 and TRBJ2-5, with D unresolved. V dropped 7 bases and J dropped 4 bases, with 16 bases sitting between them. The CDR3 runs 14 residues. Germline V gene sequence: CDR1 MNHNY, CDR2 SVGAGI (reference sequence). The CDR3 is CASTITYGGETQYF. CDR3 bases: TGTGCCAGCACTATTACATACGGCGGAGAGACCCAGTACTTC.

This clone was counted between two and nine times. The chain carries TRBV25-1 and TRBJ2-7; D is unresolved. CDR1 is MGHDK, CDR2 SYGVNS, per germline. Trimming removed 3 bases at V and 3 bases at J, with 3 bases between. CDR3 length: 11 amino acids. CDR3 residues: CASSDDYEQYF. CDR3 DNA sequence: TGTGCCAGCAGTGATGACTACGAGCAGTACTTC.

This CDR3 reads CASSLGTSNEQFF. In DNA form, the CDR3 reads TGCGCCAGCAGCTTGGGGACCTCCAATGAGCAGTTCTTC. The gene calls are TRBV5-1 and TRBJ2-1, with D uncertain. The V end lost 0 bases, the J end lost 6 bases, and 7 bases lay between the germline ends. The CDR3 has 13 amino acids. CDR1 SGHRS and CDR2 YFSETQ come from the germline V gene.

This clone has just one count. The rearrangement joins TRBV29-1 to TRBJ1-2, with 7 bases fitting TRBD1. The trim removed 6 bases at V and 7 bases at J, leaving 11 bases unmatched. Germline-derived CDR1 and CDR2 are SQVTM and ANQGSEA. CDR3 length equals 13 residues. This CDR3 reads CSVGSDRASGYTF. The CDR3 bases are TGCAGCGTGGGGTCCGACAGGGCCTCTGGCTACACCTTC.

The chain uses TRBV5-1 and TRBJ1-2; 9 bases match TRBD1. The germline V gene encodes CDR1 SGHRS and CDR2 YFSETQ. V shed 4 bases, J shed 3 bases, and the junction held 13 bases outside the gene matches. The CDR3 runs 17 residues. CDR3 DNA: TGCGCCAGCAGCCACAGGGACGGGACAGGGAGTGACTATGGCTACACCTTC. The encoded protein is CASSHRDGTGSDYGYTF.

DNA of the CDR3: TGTGCCAGCAGTTTTTTAGGGGTGAACACTGAAGCTTTCTTT. Its protein is CASSFLGVNTEAFF. This chain connects TRBV28 to TRBJ1-1, with D possibly TRBD1 on 5 matching bases. The V and J ends lost 3 bases and 0 bases respectively, with 8 bases between them. Germline CDR1 and CDR2: MDHEN and SYDVKM. The CDR3 loop spans 14 amino acids.

To note about this clone: A junction boundary mismatches the germline segment, possibly from a read error. This same CDR3 is encoded by further DNA sequences in the sample. V and J are TRBV15 and TRBJ1-5, with TRBD1 identical over 7 bases. There are 15 residues in the CDR3. From germline, CDR1 is LNHNV and CDR2 YYDKDF (reference sequence). The CDR3 is CATSRGQYSNQPQHF. CDR3 coding DNA: TGCGCCACCAGCAGGGGACAGTATAGCAATCAGCCCCAGCATTTT.

The chain carries TRBV10-1 and TRBJ1-4, with 7 bases lining up with TRBD1. This CDR3 spans 16 amino acids. Germline loops: CDR1 WNHNN, CDR2 SYGVQD (reference sequence). V trimming: 6 bases; J trimming: 2 bases; junction bases outside the gene matches: 9. CDR3 in amino acids: CASRLTGTATNEKLFF. The CDR3 DNA follows: TGCGCCAGCAGGCTTACCGGGACAGCGACTAATGAAAAACTGTTTTTT.

The CDR3 region has the DNA TGTGCCATCAAAAGACAGACGAACACTGAAGCTTTCTTT. This translates into CAIKRQTNTEAFF. This chain uses TRBV10-3 with TRBJ1-1, with D perhaps TRBD1 (5 bases). Germline-derived CDR1 and CDR2 are ENHRY and SYGVKD. The CDR3 consists of 13 residues. Trimming removed 7 bases from V and 1 base from J, with 10 bases in between.

The chain links TRBV5-4 to TRBJ2-3; 9 nucleotides align to TRBD2. V was pared by 4 bases and J by 4 bases, with 7 bases of the junction left unmatched. In germline, CDR1 is SGHNT, CDR2 YYREEE (reference sequence). The CDR3 sequence is 15 residues long. DNA of the CDR3: TGTGCCAGCAGCCCCGGGACTAGCTGGCCAGATACGCAGTATTTT. As protein: CASSPGTSWPDTQYF.

This rearrangement joins TRBV14 to TRBJ1-1, with D perhaps TRBD1 (5 bases). V lost 3 bases, J lost 1 base, and 15 bases lay in between. Per germline, CDR1 SGHDN and CDR2 FVKESK. CDR3 length equals 16 residues. CDR3 in DNA: TGTGCCAGCAGCCACCCGGCCACCGGGGGGAACACTGAAGCTTTCTTT. It translates to CASSHPATGGNTEAFF.